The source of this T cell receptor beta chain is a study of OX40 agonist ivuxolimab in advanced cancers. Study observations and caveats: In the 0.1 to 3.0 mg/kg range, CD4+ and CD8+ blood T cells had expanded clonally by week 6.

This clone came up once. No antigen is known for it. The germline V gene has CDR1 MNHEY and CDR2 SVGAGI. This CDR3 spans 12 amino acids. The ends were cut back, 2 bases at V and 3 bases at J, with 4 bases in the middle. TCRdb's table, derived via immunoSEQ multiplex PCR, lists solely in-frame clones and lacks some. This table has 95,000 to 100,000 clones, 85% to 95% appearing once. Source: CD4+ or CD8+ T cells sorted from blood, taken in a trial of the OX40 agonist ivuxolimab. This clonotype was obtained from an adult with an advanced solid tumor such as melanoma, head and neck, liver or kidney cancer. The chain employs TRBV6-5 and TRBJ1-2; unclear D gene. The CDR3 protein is CASSYNHYGYTF. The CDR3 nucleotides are TGTGCCAGCAGTTACAACCACTATGGCTACACCTTC.